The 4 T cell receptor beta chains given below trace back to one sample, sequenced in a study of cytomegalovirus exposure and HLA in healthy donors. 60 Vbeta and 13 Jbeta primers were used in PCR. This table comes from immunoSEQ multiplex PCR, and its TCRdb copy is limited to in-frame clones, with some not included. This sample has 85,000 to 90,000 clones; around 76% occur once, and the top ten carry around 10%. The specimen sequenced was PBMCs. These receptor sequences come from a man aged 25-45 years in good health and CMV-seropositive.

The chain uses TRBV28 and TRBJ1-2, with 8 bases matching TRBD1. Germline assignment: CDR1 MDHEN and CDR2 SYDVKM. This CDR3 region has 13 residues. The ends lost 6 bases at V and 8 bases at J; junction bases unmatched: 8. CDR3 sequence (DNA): TGTGCCAGCAGATTCGACAGGGGCGGCGGCTACACCTTC. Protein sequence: CASRFDRGGGYTF.

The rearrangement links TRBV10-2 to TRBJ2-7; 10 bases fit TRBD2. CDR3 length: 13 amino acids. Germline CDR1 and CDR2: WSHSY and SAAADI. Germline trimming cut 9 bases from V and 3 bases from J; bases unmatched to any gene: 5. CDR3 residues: CASSGLADYEQYF. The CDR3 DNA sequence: TGCGCCAGTTCAGGACTAGCGGACTACGAGCAGTACTTC.

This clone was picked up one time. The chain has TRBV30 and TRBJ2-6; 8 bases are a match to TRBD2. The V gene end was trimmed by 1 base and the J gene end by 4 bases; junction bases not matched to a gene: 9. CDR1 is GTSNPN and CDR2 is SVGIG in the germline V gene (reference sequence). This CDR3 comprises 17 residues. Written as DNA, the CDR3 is TGTGCCTGGAGTGGAGGGGCGGGGGGTGGAGGGGCCAACGTCCTGACTTTC. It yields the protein CAWSGGAGGGGANVLTF. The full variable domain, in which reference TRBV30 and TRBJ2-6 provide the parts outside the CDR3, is SQTIHQWPATLVQPVGSPLSLECTVEGTSNPNLYWYRQAAGRGLQLLFYSVGIGQISSEVPQNLSASRPQDRQFILSSKKLLLSDSGFYLCAWSGGAGGGGANVLTFGAGSRLTVL.

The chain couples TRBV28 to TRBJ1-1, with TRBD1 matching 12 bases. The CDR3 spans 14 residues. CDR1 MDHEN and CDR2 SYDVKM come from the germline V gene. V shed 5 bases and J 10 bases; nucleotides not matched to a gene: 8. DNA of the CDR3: TGTGCCAGCAGTCCAGCCGGGACAGGGGGCCGAGCTTTCTTT. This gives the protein CASSPAGTGGRAFF.